The present entry profiles one T cell receptor beta chain with its context. Generated by immunoSEQ multiplex PCR, the TCRdb table keeps only in-frame clones and is missing some. The table shows 120,000 or so clones, with about 93% occurring only once. J lost 11 bases, V lost 5 bases, and 7 bases had no gene match. Germline V gene sequence: CDR1 SGHRS, CDR2 YFSETQ. The CDR3 totals 11 residues. This sample was included in a study of human thymus T cells. Thymus was obtained from resections taken during corrective heart surgery. The V gene is TRBV5-1, the J gene TRBJ2-7; TRBD2 agrees at 7 bases. This clonotype was sampled from a boy in the first two years of life with a congenital heart defect but otherwise immunologically healthy. The material sequenced was thymus tissue. CDR3 DNA sequence: TGCGCCAGCAGGAGCGGTGGGAGGGAGTACTTC. It is translated as CASRSGGREYF.